This T cell receptor (beta chain) was captured in a study of blood T cells in healthy people across ages. Looked up from germline, CDR1 is SQVTM and CDR2 is ANQGSEA. V shed 6 bases and J shed 5 bases, with 23 bases lying between them. The CDR3 has 15 residues. A second PCR, run for about 6 to 11 cycles, used a sample-barcoded 5' primer plus a J-beta primer mix. One entry per CDR3 protein, called by TCRdb with MiXCR from the 5' RACE reads. The table includes approximately 960,000 distinct CDR3 sequences, just under 30% detected once. The sample, around 10 milliliters of peripheral blood, was drawn from each donor. These data also featured in a second study, about T cells of mothers and their children. That source reports: Each child gave some 3 million TCR beta CDR3 reads (each mother, over 9 million).

This chain uses TRBV29-1 with TRBJ2-7; D is undetermined. The specimen was blood. The clonotype comes from a woman in her thirties or forties in good health. The CDR3 loop reads CSVSGGSQASDEQYF. The CDR3 DNA follows: TGCAGCGTGAGTGGCGGTTCTCAGGCGTCCGACGAGCAGTACTTC.